This is a list of T cell receptor beta chains from one sample in a study of OX40 agonist ivuxolimab in advanced cancers. The data were produced by immunoSEQ multiplex PCR, yet TCRdb's version contains in-frame clones alone and is incomplete. The repertoire consists of fewer than 20,000 clones, with approximately 83% occurring once and the leading ten covering 62%. The source material was CD4+ or CD8+ T cells sorted from blood, sampled in a trial of the OX40 agonist ivuxolimab. The receptors derive from an adult with an advanced solid tumor such as melanoma, head and neck, liver or kidney cancer. The CDR3 runs from the conserved cysteine through the conserved F or W. A row's size may be missing; if present it is once, few, many or a size class.

V gene,clone size,J gene,CDR3 protein
TRBV6-1,-,TRBJ2-1,CASRDFYSYNEQFF
TRBV9,-,TRBJ2-7,CASSVGNSYEQYF
TRBV28,-,TRBJ1-3,CASSFPGSYTIYF
TRBV7-9,-,TRBJ1-1,CASSSRGTDRETGNTEAFF
TRBV30,-,TRBJ1-5,CAWDSTEGNQPQHF
TRBV7-9,-,TRBJ2-7,CASSRTGGSSYEQYF
TRBV10-1,-,TRBJ2-7,CASSPSGSYEQYF
TRBV5-4,-,TRBJ1-2,CASSLRDREADGYTF
TRBV5-6,-,TRBJ2-1,CASSLGGGQFF
TRBV28,many,TRBJ2-7,CASRGLADLSYEQYF
TRBV14,-,TRBJ2-5,CASSLTQSETQYF
TRBV7-9,large,TRBJ2-1,CASSSTGLALDEQFF
TRBV27,-,TRBJ2-7,CASRPSGNSYEQYF
TRBV7-9,once,TRBJ1-4,CASSLALGGSFEKLFF
TRBV5-6,-,TRBJ2-1,CASSLRLATYNEQFF
TRBV19,-,TRBJ1-5,CASKEGTGLASGNQPQHF
TRBV30,few,TRBJ1-1,CAWNRNTEAFF
TRBV7-8,once,TRBJ1-1,CASSLAPWTREAFF
TRBV6-1,-,TRBJ2-2,CASSARRDTGELFF
TRBV19,-,TRBJ1-5,CASSISTIMSQHF
TRBV5-8,-,TRBJ1-2,CASSLREGELYGYTF